This T cell receptor beta chain was identified in a study of T cells after yellow fever vaccination. The study's findings and limits: There was a possibility that FACS-sorted repertoires contained abundant clonotypes contaminating from the bulk population.

Each CDR3 protein gets one entry after TCRdb re-called the 5' RACE reads with MiXCR. The sample lists approximately 260,000 distinct CDR3 sequences; 10% to 15% were seen once. Only a few counts were recorded for this clonotype. The antigen is not known. This TCR was sampled from a young man who received the YFV17D yellow fever vaccine. This material consisted of CD4+ T cells sorted from PBMCs, taken 45 days after the yellow fever booster vaccination.

The chain's CDR3 is CASTPGARNIQYF. The CDR3 DNA reads as TGTGCCAGCACCCCCGGGGCAAGGAACATTCAGTACTTC. This rearrangement joins TRBV12-3 or TRBV12-4 to TRBJ2-4; the D call may be TRBD1 or TRBD2 (5 bases each). The length of the CDR3 is 13 residues. V dropped 7 bases and J dropped 7 bases, with 14 bases sitting between them.